These 30 T cell receptor beta chains were all obtained from the same sample, sequenced in a study of blood T cell repertoires in COVID-19. Measured with immunoSEQ multiplex PCR; TCRdb has only the in-frame clones, and not every one. The sample consists of around 300,000 clones, 85% to 90% of them appearing once. Sample: PBMCs or T cells enriched from blood (not recorded which). The receptors shown here come from a woman aged 55-69 years who had recovered from COVID-19.

This clone was found once. This chain uses TRBV2 with TRBJ2-7; tentative D call: TRBD2 (6 bases). Trimming left V 3 bases short and J 1 base short, with 13 bases between. In germline, CDR1 is SNHLY, CDR2 FYNNEI. The CDR3 loop spans 15 amino acids. CDR3 nucleotide sequence: TGTGCCAGCAGTGATGCCGGGACTGGATCCTACGAGCAGTACTTC. It translates to CASSDAGTGSYEQYF.

The chain recombines TRBV7-8 with TRBJ2-1, with TRBD1 identical over 7 bases. V shed 1 base and J 1 base; nucleotides not matched to a gene: 7. The germline gives CDR1 SGHVS, CDR2 FQNEAQ. The CDR3 spans 17 residues. For the CDR3, the DNA is TGTGCCAGCAGCTTAGGGGGCACAGGGGATTCCTACAATGAGCAGTTCTTC. The encoded protein is CASSLGGTGDSYNEQFF.

The rearrangement links TRBV12-5 to TRBJ2-3; 12 nucleotides match TRBD2. Germline CDR1 reads LGHNT; CDR2 reads FRNRAP. CDR3 length: 16 amino acids. Trimming cost V 0 bases and J 4 bases; bases outside gene matches: 2. The CDR3 nucleotides read TGTGCTAGTGGTTTGGTACTAGCGGGAGGTGCAGATACGCAGTATTTT. It is translated as CASGLVLAGGADTQYF. Variable domain in full (rest from reference TRBV12-5 and TRBJ2-3): DARVTQTPRHKVTEMGQEVTMRCQPILGHNTVFWYRQTMMQGLELLAYFRNRAPLDDSGMPKDRFSAEMPDATLATLKIQPSEPRDSAVYFCASGLVLAGGADTQYFGPGTRLTVL.

Turning to this clone: Other DNA sequences in the sample encode the same CDR3. The chain has TRBV28 and TRBJ1-3, with TRBD1 matching over 7 bases. V shed 4 bases and J 0 bases; nucleotides not matched to a gene: 3. Per the germline V gene, CDR1 is MDHEN and CDR2 is SYDVKM. The CDR3 totals 15 residues. The CDR3 loop is CASSSGTVSGNTIYF. CDR3 DNA sequence: TGTGCCAGCAGTTCCGGGACAGTCTCTGGAAACACCATATATTTT.

The CDR3 DNA follows: TGTGCCACCCCCCCCGGGACAGACGGCTACGAGCAGTACTTC. It is translated as CATPPGTDGYEQYF. The rearrangement uses TRBV28 and TRBJ2-7, with 7 positions matching TRBD1. The CDR3 length is 14 residues. The germline gives CDR1 MDHEN, CDR2 SYDVKM. V dropped 10 bases and J dropped 3; count of bases not matched to a gene: 12. Variable domain in full (rest from reference TRBV28 and TRBJ2-7): DVKVTQSSRYLVKRTGEKVFLECVQDMDHENMFWYRQDPGLGLRLIYFSYDVKMKEKGDIPEGYSVSREKKERFSLILESASTNQTSMYLCATPPGTDGYEQYFGPGTRLTVT.

The chain carries TRBV11-2 and TRBJ2-7, with TRBD1 matching 7 bases. Germline V gives CDR1 SGHAT, CDR2 FQNNGV. This CDR3 is 13 amino acids long. V trimming: 4 bases; J trimming: 11 bases; junction bases outside the gene matches: 11. In nucleotides, the CDR3 is TGTGCCAGCAGCTCAACGTCCGACAGGGTGAAGTACTTC. Amino acid sequence: CASSSTSDRVKYF.

The chain combines TRBV5-1 with TRBJ2-5; a possible D gene is TRBD1 (5 bases). CDR3 length equals 13 residues. Per germline, CDR1 SGHRS and CDR2 YFSETQ. V was pared by 7 bases and J by 2 bases, with 12 bases between. CDR3 sequence reads: CASALQGQETQYF. The CDR3 nucleotides are TGCGCCAGCGCCCTGCAGGGACAAGAGACCCAGTACTTC.

The CDR3 DNA is TGTGCCAGCAGTTTCATGACTGCCCAGGAGGATGGCTACACCTTC. Translated, it gives CASSFMTAQEDGYTF. V is TRBV28 and J is TRBJ1-2; D remains ambiguous. This CDR3 spans 15 amino acids. The germline gives CDR1 MDHEN, CDR2 SYDVKM. Trimming took 3 bases from V and 6 from J, leaving 17 bases between them.

The rearrangement uses TRBV3-1 (or the pseudogene TRBV3-2) and TRBJ1-2; TRBD1 might be the D (5 bases). Germline V CDR1 and CDR2: LGHDT, YNNKEL (reference sequence). This CDR3 is built from 12 residues. Trimming took off 4 bases at V and 7 bases at J, with 10 bases between the two ends. The CDR3 DNA reads as TGTGCCAGCAGCCCGGGACTCGTTGGCTACACCTTC. Amino acid sequence: CASSPGLVGYTF.

V and J are TRBV5-1 and TRBJ1-2; TRBD1 matches at 11 bases. The CDR3 is made up of 17 amino acids. The V segment lost 4 bases and the J segment 4 bases; nucleotides outside the gene matches: 12. In germline, CDR1 is SGHRS, CDR2 YFSETQ. The CDR3 is CASSTGQGASLGYGYTF. DNA of the CDR3: TGCGCCAGCAGCACAGGACAGGGGGCATCCCTTGGCTATGGCTACACCTTC.

The gene calls are TRBV4-1 and TRBJ2-3, with D perhaps matching TRBD2 (5 bases). Germline values: CDR1 MGHRA, CDR2 YSYEKL. The CDR3 loop spans 19 amino acids. V lost 0 bases and J 3 bases, leaving 22 bases between the germline ends. The CDR3 nucleotides read TGCGCCAGCAGCCAAGATAGTATTCCCCTTGATCGAGGGACAGATACGCAGTATTTT. It specifies CASSQDSIPLDRGTDTQYF.

The chain recombines TRBV2 with TRBJ1-5; D call uncertain. Germline CDR1 SNHLY, CDR2 FYNNEI. There are 12 residues in the CDR3. V was pared by 8 bases and J by 3 bases, with 8 bases between. In DNA form, the CDR3 reads TGTGCCAGCCAGCGGGCCAATCAGCCCCAGCATTTT. It codes for CASQRANQPQHF.

A word on this clone: The sample holds other DNA sequences that translate to the same CDR3. The chain recombines TRBV10-3 with TRBJ1-2; 7 bases map to TRBD1. Germline V gene data show CDR1 as ENHRY and CDR2 as SYGVKD. CDR3 length equals 14 residues. After removal of 0 bases from V and 2 bases from J, the junction contained 0 bases not matched to a gene. Written as DNA, the CDR3 is TGTGCCATCAGTGAGTCACAGGGGAACTATGGCTACACCTTC. Its protein product is CAISESQGNYGYTF.

V usage is TRBV30 and J usage is TRBJ1-4; TRBD1 matches at 7 bases. Germline V CDR1 and CDR2: GTSNPN, SVGIG (reference sequence). Losses at the gene ends were 4 bases for V and 8 bases for J; bases not matched to a gene: 19. CDR3 length equals 17 residues. The CDR3 reads CAWNPVESTGKGEKLFF. The CDR3 bases are TGTGCCTGGAACCCCGTTGAGTCGACAGGGAAGGGGGAAAAACTGTTTTTT. Together with reference TRBV30 and TRBJ1-4, the CDR3 gives the full variable domain: SQTIHQWPATLVQPVGSPLSLECTVEGTSNPNLYWYRQAAGRGLQLLFYSVGIGQISSEVPQNLSASRPQDRQFILSSKKLLLSDSGFYLCAWNPVESTGKGEKLFFGSGTQLSVL.

The chain combines TRBV5-1 with TRBJ2-5; D remains unclear. The CDR3 consists of 13 residues. V lost 0 bases, J lost 5 bases, and 8 bases lay in between. Germline CDR1 is SGHRS and CDR2 is YFSETQ. The CDR3 reads CASSLDSRETQYF. The CDR3 region has the DNA TGCGCCAGCAGCTTGGACAGCAGGGAGACCCAGTACTTC.

The chain carries TRBV2 and TRBJ1-6, with unresolved D. This CDR3 region has 13 residues. Trimming took 6 bases from V and 5 from J, leaving 8 bases between them. Germline V gene sequence: CDR1 SNHLY, CDR2 FYNNEI. The DNA for the CDR3 is TGTGCCAGCAGCGCGGGAAATAATTCACCCCTCCACTTT. It yields the protein CASSAGNNSPLHF. Using reference TRBV2 and TRBJ1-6 for the parts outside the CDR3, the full variable domain is EPEVTQTPSHQVTQMGQEVILRCVPISNHLYFYWYRQILGQKVEFLVSFYNNEISEKSEIFDDQFSVERPDGSNFTLKIRSTKLEDSAMYFCASSAGNNSPLHFGNGTRLTVT.

The chain carries TRBV4-2 and TRBJ2-5, with 9 bases aligning to TRBD2. V lost 3 bases to trimming and J lost 7 bases; unmatched junction nucleotides: 9. Germline assignment: CDR1 LGHNA and CDR2 YNFKEQ. The CDR3 contains 15 residues. The CDR3 spells CASSHIAGAGATQYF. As DNA, the CDR3 is TGTGCCAGCAGCCATATAGCGGGGGCTGGTGCGACCCAGTACTTC.

The chain combines TRBV30 with TRBJ2-2; 10 bases line up with TRBD1. In germline, CDR1 is GTSNPN, CDR2 SVGIG (reference sequence). The length of the CDR3 is 15 residues. J gave up 3 bases and V 7 bases, and 8 bases lay outside the gene matches. Written as DNA, the CDR3 is TGTGCCTTACAGACAGGGGGCACCTACACCGGGGAGCTGTTTTTT. Residues: CALQTGGTYTGELFF.

The chain recombines TRBV7-3 with TRBJ2-1; TRBD2 agrees at 7 bases. V shed 2 bases, J shed 0 bases, and the junction held 4 bases outside the gene matches. CDR1 is SGHTA and CDR2 is FQGTGA in the germline V gene. The CDR3 is 16 residues long. This chain's CDR3 is CASSLWGGSSYNEQFF. CDR3 coding DNA: TGTGCCAGCAGCTTATGGGGGGGTAGCTCCTACAATGAGCAGTTCTTC. The full variable domain, its missing parts supplied by reference TRBV7-3 and TRBJ2-1, is GAGVSQTPSNKVTEKGKYVELRCDPISGHTALYWYRQSLGQGPEFLIYFQGTGAADDSGLPNDRFFAVRPEGSVSTLKIQRTERGDSAVYLCASSLWGGSSYNEQFFGPGTRLTVL.

The rearrangement uses TRBV7-3 and TRBJ1-1; 8 nucleotides match TRBD1. The germline V gene has CDR1 SGHTA and CDR2 FQGTGA. The V segment lost 5 bases and the J segment 1 base; nucleotides outside the gene matches: 3. The CDR3 covers 14 residues. This CDR3 is CASSIQGENTEAFF. The CDR3 DNA reads TGTGCCAGCAGCATACAGGGGGAGAACACTGAAGCTTTCTTT.

This rearrangement joins TRBV28 to TRBJ1-2; D not resolved. The V end was cut by 5 bases, the J end by 3 bases, with 16 bases between. Germline values: CDR1 MDHEN, CDR2 SYDVKM. There are 15 residues in the CDR3. The CDR3 nucleotides read TGTGCCAGCAGTCCCGGGAACAGTAAATACTATGGCTACACCTTC. As protein: CASSPGNSKYYGYTF.

The V call is TRBV2, the J call TRBJ1-6, with D hard to call. CDR1 SNHLY and CDR2 FYNNEI come from the germline V gene. V lost 7 bases to trimming and J lost 8 bases, with 12 bases between them. The CDR3 runs to 13 residues. Written as DNA, the CDR3 is TGTGCCAGCACCCCCTTGAGAGATTCACCCCTCCACTTT. Encoded protein: CASTPLRDSPLHF.

The rearrangement links TRBV7-9 to TRBJ2-7, with 7 bases matching TRBD1. The CDR3 is 13 amino acids. Trimming cost V 5 bases and J 3 bases; bases outside gene matches: 4. Germline lookup yields CDR1 SEHNR and CDR2 FQNEAQ (reference sequence). For the CDR3, the DNA is TGTGCCAGCAGCCCTGACAGGGACTACGAGCAGTACTTC. As protein: CASSPDRDYEQYF.

The CDR3: CASSSLSSPLHF. As DNA, the CDR3 is TGTGCCAGCAGCTCCCTGAGTTCACCCCTCCACTTT. This chain joins TRBV11-2 and TRBJ1-6; D gene uncertain. CDR1 SGHAT and CDR2 FQNNGV come from the germline V gene. This CDR3 is 12 amino acids long. V was clipped by 4 bases and J by 9 bases, with 7 bases between them.

The chain has TRBV7-9 and TRBJ1-1, with 8 bases matching TRBD1. Trimming removed 4 bases from V and 7 bases from J; junction bases left unmatched: 2. The CDR3 is made up of 12 amino acids. Germline CDR1 SEHNR, CDR2 FQNEAQ (reference sequence). The CDR3 reads CASSSGGFEAFF. The CDR3 coding sequence is TGTGCCAGCAGCTCAGGGGGCTTTGAAGCTTTCTTT. The whole variable domain, filled in from reference TRBV7-9 and TRBJ1-1, reads DTGVSQNPRHKITKRGQNVTFRCDPISEHNRLYWYRQTLGQGPEFLTYFQNEAQLEKSRLLSDRFSAERPKGSFSTLEIQRTEQGDSAMYLCASSSGGFEAFFGQGTRLTVV.

The J gene is TRBJ1-2, the V gene TRBV4-2, with TRBD1 as a possible D gene (6 bases). The CDR3 loop spans 15 amino acids. V dropped 0 bases and J dropped 5 bases, with 13 bases sitting between them. The germline CDR1 and CDR2 sequences are LGHNA and YNFKEQ. The CDR3 bases are TGTGCCAGCAGCCAAGAGGGTGTCAGGGGTTATGGCTACACCTTC. Protein sequence: CASSQEGVRGYGYTF.

The V gene is TRBV7-2, the J gene TRBJ2-7, with TRBD2 identical over 12 bases. This CDR3 has 17 residues. The junction had 10 bases not matched to a gene; V was cut back by 4 bases and J by 3 bases. The germline V gene has CDR1 SGHTA and CDR2 FQGNSA. The DNA of the CDR3 is TGTGCCAGCAGCTGGACTAGCGGGATCCCCGCGGACTACGAGCAGTACTTC. Translated: CASSWTSGIPADYEQYF.

J is TRBJ2-7 and V is TRBV25-1, with 7 bases identical to TRBD1. Trimming took 6 bases from V and 3 from J; bases not matched to a gene: 11. The CDR3 sequence is 15 residues long. CDR1 is MGHDK, CDR2 SYGVNS, per germline. CDR3 nucleotide sequence: TGTGCCAGCAGCGCGTTGGGACAGACAAACTACGAGCAGTACTTC. This translates into CASSALGQTNYEQYF.

As DNA, the CDR3 is TGTGCCAGTGAGCGGGGGCAGGGCTATGGCTACACCTTC. It codes for CASERGQGYGYTF. V gene TRBV19 combines with J gene TRBJ1-2; the D gene is possibly TRBD1 (6 bases). CDR3 length: 13 amino acids. V gave up 8 bases and J gave up 4 bases, with 14 bases separating them. The germline V gene has CDR1 LNHDA and CDR2 SQIVND (reference sequence).

Only a few counts were recorded for this clone. This chain uses TRBV4-1 with TRBJ2-7, with 7 bases aligning to TRBD1. The CDR3 totals 16 residues. Germline V gene sequence: CDR1 MGHRA, CDR2 YSYEKL. Unmatched junction bases numbered 14, after V lost 4 bases and J lost 5 bases. CDR3 sequence (DNA): TGCGCCAGCAGCCCTTCGGGACAGTCCTTACGCCACGAGCAGTACTTC. Translating it yields CASSPSGQSLRHEQYF.